What follows describes a single T cell receptor beta chain. Its antigen is undetermined. Germline V gene lookup returns CDR1 MGHRA and CDR2 YSYEKL. This CDR3 has 14 amino acids. Scientists made TCR beta cDNA using 5'RACE template switching with UMIs. For each CDR3 protein, TCRdb gives one entry from its re-call of the 5' RACE reads, without DNA. The record lists some 600,000 distinct CDR3 sequences, of which the ten most abundant hold approximately 3.6%. These data come from a study of T cells expressing NK-cell markers. Study as a whole: All TCR beta repertoires analysed originated from sorted CD3+CD56+NKG2C+, CD3+CD56+NKG2C- and CD3+CD56-NKG2C+ T cells. Points from the study as a whole: There were a handful of donors in whom these clonotypes also led the CD3+CD56-NKG2C+ fraction. Unclear, still, was the HCMV specificity of the expanded NKG2C+ T cell clones.

The rearrangement joins TRBV4-1 to TRBJ1-2. The receptor was derived from a man aged 18 to 30 in good health. The sequencing input was blood T cells: a sorted CD56 or NKG2C T cell subset, CD4+ or CD8+ T cells, or bulk PBMC T cells (not recorded which). The CDR3 sequence is CASSQNQDLYGYTF.